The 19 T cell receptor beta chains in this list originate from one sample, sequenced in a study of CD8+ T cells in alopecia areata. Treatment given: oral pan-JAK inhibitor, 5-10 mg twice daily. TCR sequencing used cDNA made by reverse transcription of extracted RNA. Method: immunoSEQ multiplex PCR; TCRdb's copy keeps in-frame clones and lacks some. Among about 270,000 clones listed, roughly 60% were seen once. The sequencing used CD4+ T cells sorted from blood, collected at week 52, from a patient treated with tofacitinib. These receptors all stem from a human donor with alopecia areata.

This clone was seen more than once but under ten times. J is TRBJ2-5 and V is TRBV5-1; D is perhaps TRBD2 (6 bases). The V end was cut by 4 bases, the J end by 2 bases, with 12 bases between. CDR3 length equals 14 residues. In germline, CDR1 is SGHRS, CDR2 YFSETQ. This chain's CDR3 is CASSQPGLQETQYF. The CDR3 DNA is TGCGCCAGCAGCCAACCGGGACTGCAAGAGACCCAGTACTTC.

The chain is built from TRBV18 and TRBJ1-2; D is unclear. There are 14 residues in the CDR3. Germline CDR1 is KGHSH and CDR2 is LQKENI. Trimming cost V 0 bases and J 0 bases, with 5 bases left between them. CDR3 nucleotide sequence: TGTGCCAGCTCACCACCCAGCCCTAACTATGGCTACACCTTC. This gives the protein CASSPPSPNYGYTF.

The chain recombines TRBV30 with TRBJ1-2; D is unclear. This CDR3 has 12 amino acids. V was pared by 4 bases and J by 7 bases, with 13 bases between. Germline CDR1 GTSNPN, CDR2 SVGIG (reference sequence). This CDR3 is CAWNGAGGGYTF. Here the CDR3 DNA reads TGTGCCTGGAATGGAGCGGGAGGTGGCTACACCTTC.

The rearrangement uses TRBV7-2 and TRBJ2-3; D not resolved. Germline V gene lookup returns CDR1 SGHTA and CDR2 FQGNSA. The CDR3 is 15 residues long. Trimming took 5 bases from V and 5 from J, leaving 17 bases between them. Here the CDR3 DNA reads TGTGCCAGCAGCGAGTCCGGCCGGCCCGGAGATACGCAGTATTTT. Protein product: CASSESGRPGDTQYF.

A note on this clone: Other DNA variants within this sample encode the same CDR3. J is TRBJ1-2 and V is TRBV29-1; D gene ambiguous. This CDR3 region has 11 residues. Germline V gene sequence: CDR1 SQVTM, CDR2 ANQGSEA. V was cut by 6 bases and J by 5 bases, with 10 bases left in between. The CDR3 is CSVERGYGYTF. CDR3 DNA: TGCAGCGTCGAGCGGGGTTATGGCTACACCTTC.

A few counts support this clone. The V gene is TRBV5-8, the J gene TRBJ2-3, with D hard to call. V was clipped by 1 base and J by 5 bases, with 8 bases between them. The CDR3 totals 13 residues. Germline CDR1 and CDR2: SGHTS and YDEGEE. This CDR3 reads CASSLTLGDTQYF. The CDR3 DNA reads TGTGCCAGCAGCTTGACCCTCGGAGATACGCAGTATTTT.

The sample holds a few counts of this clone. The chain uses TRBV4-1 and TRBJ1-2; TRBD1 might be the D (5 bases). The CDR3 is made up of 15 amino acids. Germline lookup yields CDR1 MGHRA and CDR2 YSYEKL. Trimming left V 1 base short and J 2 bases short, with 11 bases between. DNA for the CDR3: TGCGCCAGCAGCCAAGTCGGGGCCAGGAACTATGGCTACACCTTC. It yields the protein CASSQVGARNYGYTF.

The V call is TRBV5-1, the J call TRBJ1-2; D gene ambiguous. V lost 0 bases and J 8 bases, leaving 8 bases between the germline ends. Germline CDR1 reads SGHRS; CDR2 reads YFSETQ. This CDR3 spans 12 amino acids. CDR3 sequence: CASSLDQEGYTF. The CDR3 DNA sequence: TGCGCCAGCAGCTTGGATCAGGAGGGCTACACCTTC.

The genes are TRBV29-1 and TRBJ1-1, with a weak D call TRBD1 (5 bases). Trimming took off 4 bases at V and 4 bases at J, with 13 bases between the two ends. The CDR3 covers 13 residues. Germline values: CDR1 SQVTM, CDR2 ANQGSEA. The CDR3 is CSVGEGMATEAFF. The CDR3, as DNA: TGCAGCGTTGGGGAGGGGATGGCCACTGAAGCTTTCTTT.

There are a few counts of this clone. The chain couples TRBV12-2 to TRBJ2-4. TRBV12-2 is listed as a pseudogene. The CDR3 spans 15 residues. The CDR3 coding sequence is TGTGCAAGTCGACAGAAAGGGATAGCCAAAAACATTCAGTACTTC. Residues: CASRQKGIAKNIQYF.

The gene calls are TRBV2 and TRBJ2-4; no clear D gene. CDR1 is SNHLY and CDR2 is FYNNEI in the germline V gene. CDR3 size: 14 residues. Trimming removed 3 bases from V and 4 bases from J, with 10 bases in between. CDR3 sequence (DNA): TGTGCCAGCAGTGAGGGGTTATGGAAAAACATTCAGTACTTC. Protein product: CASSEGLWKNIQYF.

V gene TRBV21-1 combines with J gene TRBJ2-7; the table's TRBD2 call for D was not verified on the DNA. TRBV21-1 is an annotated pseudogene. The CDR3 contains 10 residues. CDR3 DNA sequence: TGTGCCAGCAGCAAGGCAGCGCTTCCCTTC. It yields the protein CASSKAALPF.

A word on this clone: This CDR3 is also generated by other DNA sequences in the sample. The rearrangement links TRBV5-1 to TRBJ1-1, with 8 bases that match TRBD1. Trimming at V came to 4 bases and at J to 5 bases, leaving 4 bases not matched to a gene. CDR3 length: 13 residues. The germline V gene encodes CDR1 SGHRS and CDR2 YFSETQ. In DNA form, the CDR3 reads TGCGCCAGCAGCGGACAGGGAGGGACTGAAGCTTTCTTT. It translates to CASSGQGGTEAFF.

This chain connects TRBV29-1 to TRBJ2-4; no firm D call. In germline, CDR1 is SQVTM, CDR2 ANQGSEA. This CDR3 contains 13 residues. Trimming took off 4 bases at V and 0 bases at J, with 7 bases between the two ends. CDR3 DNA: TGCAGCGTTGTAGTGCTAGCCAAAAACATTCAGTACTTC. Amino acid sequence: CSVVVLAKNIQYF.

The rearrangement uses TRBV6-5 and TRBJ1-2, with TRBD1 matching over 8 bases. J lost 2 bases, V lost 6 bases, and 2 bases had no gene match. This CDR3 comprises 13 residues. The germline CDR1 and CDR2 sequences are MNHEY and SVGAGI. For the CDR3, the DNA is TGTGCCAGCAGACGGACAGGGAACTATGGCTACACCTTC. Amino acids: CASRRTGNYGYTF.

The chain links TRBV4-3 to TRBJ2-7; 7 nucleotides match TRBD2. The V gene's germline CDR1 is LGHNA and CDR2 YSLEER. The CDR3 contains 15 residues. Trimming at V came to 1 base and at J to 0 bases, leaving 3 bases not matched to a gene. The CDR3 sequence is CASSQGPSGSYEQYF. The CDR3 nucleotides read TGCGCCAGCAGCCAAGGACCTAGCGGCTCCTACGAGCAGTACTTC.

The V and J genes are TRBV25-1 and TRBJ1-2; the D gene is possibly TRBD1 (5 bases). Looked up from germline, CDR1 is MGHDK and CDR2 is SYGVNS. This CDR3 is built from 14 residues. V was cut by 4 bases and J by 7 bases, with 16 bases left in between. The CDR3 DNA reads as TGTGCCAGCAGTGCACCCAGGGAGGGTGTTGGCTACACCTTC. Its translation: CASSAPREGVGYTF.

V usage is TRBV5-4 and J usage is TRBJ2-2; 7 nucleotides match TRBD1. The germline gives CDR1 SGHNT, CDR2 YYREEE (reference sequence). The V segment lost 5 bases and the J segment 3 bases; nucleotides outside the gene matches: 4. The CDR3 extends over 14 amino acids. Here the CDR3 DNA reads TGTGCCAGCAGGGTGACAGGGCACACCGGGGAGCTGTTTTTT. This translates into CASRVTGHTGELFF.

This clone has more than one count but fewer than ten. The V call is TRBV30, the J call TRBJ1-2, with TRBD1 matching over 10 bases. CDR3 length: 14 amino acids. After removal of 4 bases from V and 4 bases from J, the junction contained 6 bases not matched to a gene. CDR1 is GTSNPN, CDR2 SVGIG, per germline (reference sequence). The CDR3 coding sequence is TGTGCCTGGAAGGGGACAGGGGCGACCTATGGCTACACCTTC. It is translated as CAWKGTGATYGYTF.